This TCR beta chain appears in the sequencing data of a study of cytomegalovirus exposure and HLA in healthy donors. The wider study: Genetic ancestry analysis placed about 80% of the approximately 400 donors that were genotyped in the Caucasian-associated cluster.

It was with 60 Vbeta and 13 Jbeta primers that the PCR ran. Here immunoSEQ multiplex PCR was the method, and the copy in TCRdb shows in-frame clones only, minus some. The sample comprises about 140,000 clones, 60% to 85% of which are singletons, and almost 7% rests with the top ten. Concerning this clone: The junction does not match germline at one end; this may be a read error.

Per the germline V gene, CDR1 is KGHSH and CDR2 is LQKENI. This CDR3 spans 15 amino acids. The TCR was taken from a man aged 35 to 55 in good health and CMV-seropositive. V is TRBV18 and J is TRBJ1-4; TRBD1 agrees at 7 bases. Sequenced input: PBMCs. Here the CDR3 DNA reads TGTGCCAGCTCCCCACGACAGGGTAGTAATGAAAAACTGTTTTTT. Its protein is CASSPRQGSNEKLFF.